These 30 T cell receptor beta chains were sequenced from one sample in a study of monozygotic twins with cystic fibrosis. TCRdb's copy holds only in-frame clones and misses some; the assay was immunoSEQ multiplex PCR. The table shows tens of thousands of clones, with 85% occurring only once. The sample comprised blood. The receptors were gathered from a girl under 10 years old with cystic fibrosis.

V usage is TRBV7-9 and J usage is TRBJ2-7, with TRBD2 matching 8 bases. Germline V gene lookup returns CDR1 SEHNR and CDR2 FQNEAQ (reference sequence). The CDR3 has 15 amino acids. V lost 8 bases to trimming and J lost 2 bases; unmatched junction nucleotides: 11. The CDR3 DNA reads as TGTGCCAGCCAGAACGGGTATAGCGGGGCCTACGAGCAGTACTTC. Amino acid sequence: CASQNGYSGAYEQYF.

The rearrangement links TRBV30 to TRBJ2-3; 9 nucleotides line up with TRBD2. Looked up from germline, CDR1 is GTSNPN and CDR2 is SVGIG (reference sequence). CDR3 length: 14 amino acids. V was pared by 0 bases and J by 5 bases, with 3 bases of the junction left unmatched. The CDR3 sequence: CAWSVGGGGDTQYF. In DNA form, the CDR3 reads TGTGCCTGGAGTGTGGGCGGGGGGGGAGATACGCAGTATTTT.

The gene calls are TRBV2 and TRBJ2-7, with D unclear. CDR3 length: 15 residues. The germline gives CDR1 SNHLY, CDR2 FYNNEI. Deletions cut 3 bases from V and 5 bases from J, with 17 bases between. As DNA, the CDR3 is TGTGCCAGCAGTGACCCAGGTGCCGGTCGGGACGAGCAGTACTTC. Protein sequence: CASSDPGAGRDEQYF.

The table lists this clone with a few counts. The chain recombines TRBV15 with TRBJ1-5; unclear D gene. Germline V gene sequence: CDR1 LNHNV, CDR2 YYDKDF (reference sequence). This CDR3 contains 15 residues. V lost 0 bases to trimming and J lost 4 bases, with 10 bases between them. The CDR3 sequence is CATSRDLASNQPQHF. CDR3 DNA: TGTGCCACCAGCAGAGATTTGGCCAGTAATCAGCCCCAGCATTTT.

This chain joins TRBV6-4 and TRBJ2-3; D is unclear. CDR3 length: 13 residues. Germline CDR1 and CDR2: MRHNA and SNTAGT. V was cut by 7 bases and J by 0 bases, with 8 bases left in between. The CDR3 nucleotides read TGTGCCAGCAAACTAACAAGCACAGATACGCAGTATTTT. Amino acid sequence: CASKLTSTDTQYF.

This clone was detected only once. The rearrangement joins TRBV21-1 to TRBJ1-1. TRBV21-1 is a pseudogene segment. This CDR3 comprises 13 residues. CDR3 sequence (DNA): TGTGCCAGCAAAGGCAAGGGGAACACTGAAGCTTTCTTT. It translates to CASKGKGNTEAFF.

The rearrangement joins TRBV30 to TRBJ1-2, with D possibly being TRBD1 (6 bases). The V end was cut by 4 bases, the J end by 2 bases, with 14 bases between. CDR1 GTSNPN and CDR2 SVGIG come from the germline V gene (reference sequence). CDR3 length: 14 amino acids. CDR3 nucleotides: TGTGCCTGGAACCCATTAGACAGGAACTATGGCTACACCTTC. Protein sequence: CAWNPLDRNYGYTF.

The chain is built from TRBV11-2 and TRBJ1-2; D gene unclear. CDR1 SGHAT and CDR2 FQNNGV come from the germline V gene. V lost 3 bases and J 4 bases, leaving 9 bases between the germline ends. The CDR3 covers 13 residues. The CDR3 DNA reads as TGTGCCAGCAGCTTTAGCCAGCTCTATGGCTACACCTTC. Translating it yields CASSFSQLYGYTF.

The chain uses TRBV4-2 and TRBJ2-7; 7 nucleotides align to TRBD1. This CDR3 is built from 15 residues. V shed 3 bases and J 0 bases; nucleotides not matched to a gene: 5. Germline V gives CDR1 LGHNA, CDR2 YNFKEQ. The CDR3 loop reads CASSQRQGYSYEQYF. In nucleotides, the CDR3 is TGTGCCAGCAGCCAGAGACAGGGTTACTCCTACGAGCAGTACTTC.

V gene TRBV6-5 combines with J gene TRBJ2-2; 9 bases map to TRBD1. V lost 6 bases, J lost 6 bases, and 5 bases stayed unmatched. Germline CDR1 MNHEY, CDR2 SVGAGI. The CDR3 runs to 14 residues. The CDR3 region is CASRRTGEAGELFF. The CDR3, as DNA: TGTGCCAGCAGGCGGACAGGGGAGGCCGGGGAGCTGTTTTTT.

The chain is built from TRBV5-1 and TRBJ2-3; 12 nucleotides match TRBD1. This CDR3 comprises 16 residues. The germline gives CDR1 SGHRS, CDR2 YFSETQ. After removal of 3 bases from V and 6 bases from J, the junction contained 8 bases not matched to a gene. This chain's CDR3 is CASSYGGTGGADTQYF. DNA of the CDR3: TGCGCCAGCAGCTATGGCGGGACAGGGGGCGCGGATACGCAGTATTTT.

The chain employs TRBV7-9 and TRBJ2-1; D might be TRBD2 (6 bases). The CDR3 runs to 15 residues. V was clipped by 1 base and J by 2 bases, with 9 bases between them. Per the germline V gene, CDR1 is SEHNR and CDR2 is FQNEAQ (reference sequence). The CDR3 nucleotides read TGTGCCAGCAGCTTAGTAGCGGAGGCCTACAATGAGCAGTTCTTC. Translation: CASSLVAEAYNEQFF.

This chain uses TRBV5-1 with TRBJ1-1, with TRBD1 identical over 10 bases. This CDR3 region has 16 residues. J was trimmed by 3 bases and V by 4 bases; bases with no gene match: 9. From germline, CDR1 is SGHRS and CDR2 YFSETQ. The CDR3 region has the DNA TGCGCCAGCAGCCCTACAGACAGGGGGCGGTACACTGAAGCTTTCTTT. Its protein product is CASSPTDRGRYTEAFF.

The chain uses TRBV30 and TRBJ1-1, with 7 positions matching TRBD1. The germline V gene has CDR1 GTSNPN and CDR2 SVGIG (reference sequence). The CDR3 has 18 residues. V trimming: 3 bases; J trimming: 4 bases; junction bases outside the gene matches: 20. The CDR3 loop is CAWRGLRGGLSLSTEAFF. The CDR3 DNA is TGTGCCTGGAGGGGACTCAGGGGGGGTCTTTCTCTAAGCACTGAAGCTTTCTTT. Together with reference TRBV30 and TRBJ1-1, the CDR3 gives the full variable domain: SQTIHQWPATLVQPVGSPLSLECTVEGTSNPNLYWYRQAAGRGLQLLFYSVGIGQISSEVPQNLSASRPQDRQFILSSKKLLLSDSGFYLCAWRGLRGGLSLSTEAFFGQGTRLTVV.

This chain links TRBV7-2 with TRBJ1-5, with D possibly TRBD1 on 6 matching bases. This CDR3 spans 16 amino acids. V was trimmed by 1 base and J by 6 bases, leaving 16 bases between them. Germline CDR1 SGHTA, CDR2 FQGNSA. The DNA of the CDR3 is TGTGCCAGCAGCTTAGTGGGTGGGGGCGAGAGTCAGCCCCAGCATTTT. Translating it yields CASSLVGGGESQPQHF.

This chain uses TRBV2 with TRBJ2-7, with unresolved D. The CDR3 sequence is 12 residues long. Germline CDR1 is SNHLY and CDR2 is FYNNEI. V shed 6 bases and J shed 2 bases, with 8 bases lying between them. In DNA form, the CDR3 reads TGTGCCAGCAGGATGGGAACCTACGAGCAGTACTTC. Protein sequence: CASRMGTYEQYF.

This clone was detected only a few times. V and J are TRBV9 and TRBJ1-1; perhaps TRBD1 as D (5 bases). Trimming removed 0 bases at V and 5 bases at J, with 11 bases between. The germline V gene has CDR1 SGDLS and CDR2 YYNGEE. CDR3 size: 14 residues. For the CDR3, the DNA is TGTGCCAGCAGCGTAGATTCAGGGCGGACTGAAGCTTTCTTT. It translates to CASSVDSGRTEAFF.

V usage is TRBV30 and J usage is TRBJ1-2; D gene unclear. Trimming removed 2 bases from V and 4 bases from J, with 14 bases in between. This CDR3 has 14 residues. The germline V gene has CDR1 GTSNPN and CDR2 SVGIG (reference sequence). CDR3 region: CAWSIKGRVYGYTF. CDR3 DNA: TGTGCCTGGAGTATTAAGGGCAGAGTCTATGGCTACACCTTC.

The genes are TRBV27 and TRBJ1-1, with TRBD1 as a possible D gene (5 bases). The ends were cut back, 5 bases at V and 1 base at J, with 14 bases in the middle. The CDR3 is 15 amino acids. Germline V gene data show CDR1 as MNHEY and CDR2 as SMNVEV (reference sequence). The CDR3 nucleotides read TGTGCCAGCAGTACCCTTGGGGGGGAGAACACTGAAGCTTTCTTT. It specifies CASSTLGGENTEAFF.

The chain employs TRBV4-1 and TRBJ2-5; D might be TRBD2 (5 bases). The CDR3 length is 15 residues. Deletions cut 4 bases from V and 1 base from J, with 13 bases between. Per germline, CDR1 MGHRA and CDR2 YSYEKL. CDR3 DNA: TGCGCCAGCAGCCGGCCCGGACTGACCCAAGAGACCCAGTACTTC. It codes for CASSRPGLTQETQYF.

The chain combines TRBV19 with TRBJ1-2; unclear D gene. The ends were cut back, 7 bases at V and 3 bases at J, with 27 bases in the middle. Germline V gives CDR1 LNHDA, CDR2 SQIVND (reference sequence). The CDR3 is 18 residues long. CDR3 protein: CASTQTPAQLPQYYGYTF. CDR3 DNA sequence: TGTGCCAGTACCCAAACTCCAGCACAACTCCCACAATACTATGGCTACACCTTC.

This sequence joins TRBV19 and TRBJ1-5; D is unresolved. V shed 5 bases and J shed 3 bases, with 8 bases lying between them. This CDR3 region has 13 residues. Germline CDR1 and CDR2: LNHDA and SQIVND (reference sequence). The CDR3 nucleotides are TGTGCCAGTAGTTCAGTCCTCAATCAGCCCCAGCATTTT. It translates to CASSSVLNQPQHF.

This chain links TRBV6-6 with TRBJ2-7, with D hard to call. The CDR3 is made up of 15 amino acids. Trimming took off 0 bases at V and 2 bases at J, with 11 bases between the two ends. Looked up from germline, CDR1 is MNHNY and CDR2 is SVGAGI (reference sequence). CDR3 bases: TGTGCCAGCAGTTACTCGGAGAGATCCACCTACGAGCAGTACTTC. As protein: CASSYSERSTYEQYF.

V is TRBV9 and J is TRBJ1-3; D gene uncertain. Germline-derived CDR1 and CDR2 are SGDLS and YYNGEE. The CDR3 covers 14 residues. V was pared by 4 bases and J by 0 bases, with 8 bases between. CDR3 residues: CASSQSSSGNTIYF. DNA of the CDR3: TGTGCCAGCAGCCAGAGTAGCTCTGGAAACACCATATATTTT.

This sequence joins TRBV29-1 and TRBJ1-2; D unresolved. The CDR3 runs 13 residues. V shed 6 bases and J shed 2 bases, with 13 bases lying between them. Germline CDR1 SQVTM, CDR2 ANQGSEA. Here the CDR3 DNA reads TGCAGCGTCGTGGTGGGAGGGAACTATGGCTACACCTTC. Translating it yields CSVVVGGNYGYTF.

This clone was observed a few times. This chain joins TRBV5-1 and TRBJ2-7, with 10 bases identical to TRBD2. The CDR3 is 15 residues long. The V segment lost 3 bases and the J segment 2 bases; nucleotides outside the gene matches: 5. Germline CDR1 SGHRS, CDR2 YFSETQ. The CDR3 nucleotides read TGCGCCAGCAGCTCCGAAGCGGGAGGGCCCTACGAGCAGTACTTC. Protein: CASSSEAGGPYEQYF.

V and J are TRBV7-9 and TRBJ2-6, with D possibly being TRBD2 (5 bases). Per germline, CDR1 SEHNR and CDR2 FQNEAQ (reference sequence). V was pared by 4 bases and J by 6 bases, with 13 bases between. The CDR3 runs to 15 residues. This CDR3 is CASSSTSWEANVLTF. The CDR3 DNA is TGTGCCAGCAGCTCCACTAGTTGGGAGGCCAACGTCCTGACTTTC.

The chain has TRBV19 and TRBJ1-5; 7 bases fit TRBD1. V was pared by 1 base and J by 9 bases, with 6 bases of the junction left unmatched. The CDR3 loop spans 14 amino acids. Germline CDR1 and CDR2: LNHDA and SQIVND (reference sequence). The CDR3 region is CASSIGQGGWPQHF. The CDR3 bases are TGTGCCAGTAGTATAGGACAGGGCGGGTGGCCCCAGCATTTT.

The chain recombines TRBV5-1 with TRBJ1-2, with D perhaps TRBD1 (5 bases). Germline V gene lookup returns CDR1 SGHRS and CDR2 YFSETQ. Trimming removed 5 bases at V and 0 bases at J, with 11 bases between. This CDR3 region has 14 residues. CDR3 sequence reads: CASSQGDTNYGYTF. The CDR3 DNA sequence: TGCGCCAGCAGTCAAGGGGATACTAACTATGGCTACACCTTC.

The chain combines TRBV27 with TRBJ2-2, with D perhaps TRBD1 or TRBD2 (5 bases each). Germline V gives CDR1 MNHEY, CDR2 SMNVEV (reference sequence). The CDR3 spans 13 residues. The V and J ends lost 4 bases and 6 bases respectively, with 9 bases between them. The CDR3 loop is CASSSRGAGELFF. The CDR3 DNA reads as TGTGCCAGCAGTTCTAGGGGAGCCGGGGAGCTGTTTTTT.